This paragraph covers one TCR beta chain sequence. There is no known antigen for this receptor. No base qualities exist here, and no much larger clone lies one base off it. Healthy HIV-negative adults with no recently reported acute infections or vaccinations were included as donors. Every donor was a Caucasian adult residing in Nashville, Tennessee, USA. CD4+ T cells were enriched through magnetic negative selection, after which naive cells were positively selected on CD45RA and the remaining negative fraction served as the memory subset. Blood was collected by leukapheresis, and PBMCs were isolated by Ficoll-Histopaque density gradient centrifugation and then cryopreserved in liquid nitrogen vapor phase. Analytical flow cytometry was used to check the purity and quantity of each magnetically sorted T cell population. Each sorted fraction had its genomic DNA isolated and then quantified by UV absorbance on a Nanodrop 2000c.

TCR CDR3 regions were amplified from genomic DNA by multiplex PCR using the deep immunoSEQ assay. For each cell subset, the extracted genomic DNA was distributed evenly across all wells of several immunoSEQ 96-well plates, and each plate served as one replicate. For sorted subsets, roughly 200 ng of genomic DNA, equivalent to 25,000 to 30,000 T cell genomes, went into each replicate PCR. The purified libraries were quantified using a Qubit 3.0 fluorometer, sized with a Bioanalyzer 2100, and then quantified again using the KAPA Library Quantification kit. Every immunoSEQ 96-well plate was sequenced on a dedicated single-read 150-cycle Illumina NextSeq 550 flow cell. In the authors' own workflow: Because the immunoSEQ output included only junctional sequences and no quality scores, the filtering could not be the same as the filtering used for full-length reads. To assign V/J genes and CDR3, sequences were annotated against IMGT germline references using PyIR, a Python wrapper for IgBLAST v1.9. Reads with weak V/J assignments (E-value above 1e-6), missing CDR3, stop codons, out-of-frame junctions, or ambiguous translated residues were removed. V3J clonotypes were defined as sequences sharing an identical inferred V gene, J gene, and CDR3 amino acid sequence. The percentage overlap between two repertoires was calculated by dividing the number of shared unique clonotypes by the size of the smaller repertoire. Repertoire richness was assessed with RTK rarefaction, the Chao1 estimator, and Recon v2.1 estimates of unobserved clonotypes. Generation probabilities for all TCRbeta clonotypes obtained by the gDNA method from a handful of donors were computed using OLGA. Not all clones reach the TCRdb copy of this immuneACCESS table, which keeps in-frame sequences only. Checked studies attribute under half of the gap to unresolved V genes and leave the rest unexplained. V, J and clone size are those of that table, while D and trimming were read from the DNA. This sample is represented by 550,000 to 700,000 clones; around 73% of them were singletons. The ten top clones hold roughly 2% of the sample.

The data derive from a study of shared clonotypes between healthy human individuals (dated by TCRdb to 2018 to 2020). As for the study more broadly: Three men and a couple of women, aged 18 to 49 years, made up the cohort. Per donor, three plates each were used for CD4 naive and CD4 memory, two for CD8 naive, and one for CD8 memory. Blood TCR repertoires of about 5 healthy adults were deeply sequenced to estimate repertoire size and the extent of clonotype sharing between individuals. Libraries were prepared and TCR repertoires were sequenced by different laboratories using diverse techniques, in order to increase sequencing depth and limit assay-specific biases. Each donor's leukapheresis produced roughly between roughly 0.85 and 10 billion PBMCs.

Overall study outcomes, separate from this receptor: Estimated clonotype richness was generally larger for naive than for memory subsets. Sampling was restricted to blood, and TCR repertoires in tissues likely differ from the TCR repertoires found in blood. Sharing across several donors was observed for approximately 5% of naive CD4, about 4% of naive CD8, 2% to 2.5% of memory CD4, and about 0.4% of memory CD8 clonotypes. Rarefaction of sorted-subset datasets indicated incomplete sequencing despite the large sequencing depth. Higher generation probabilities were observed for clonotypes shared by all four sorted-subset donors than for non-shared clonotypes. Based on pairwise subsampling, the degree of clonotype sharing among donors was expected to be affected by sequencing depth. The genetic and exposure-history diversity represented was limited by the small number of donors.

The CDR3 measures 15 amino acids from cysteine to phenylalanine. The retained sequence is limited to the CDR3, 45 bases, with the frame set at the first base. After removal of 4 bases from V and 2 bases from J, the junction retains 6 bases not matched to a gene. From the germline V gene, CDR1 is SGHRS and CDR2 is YFSETQ. The rearrangement joined TRBV5-1 to TRBJ2-3; 8 bases in the middle match TRBD1. The sequence was collected from a woman aged 25 to 39 in good health. The sequencing input was memory CD4+ T cells sorted from blood. In light of the paper, this sample's cell subset or site label describes: CD45RA-negative fraction. The DNA reads as follows: TGCGCCAGCAGCCGGGGACAGGATTTCACAGATACGCAGTATTTT. Translated, this is CASSRGQDFTDTQYF.